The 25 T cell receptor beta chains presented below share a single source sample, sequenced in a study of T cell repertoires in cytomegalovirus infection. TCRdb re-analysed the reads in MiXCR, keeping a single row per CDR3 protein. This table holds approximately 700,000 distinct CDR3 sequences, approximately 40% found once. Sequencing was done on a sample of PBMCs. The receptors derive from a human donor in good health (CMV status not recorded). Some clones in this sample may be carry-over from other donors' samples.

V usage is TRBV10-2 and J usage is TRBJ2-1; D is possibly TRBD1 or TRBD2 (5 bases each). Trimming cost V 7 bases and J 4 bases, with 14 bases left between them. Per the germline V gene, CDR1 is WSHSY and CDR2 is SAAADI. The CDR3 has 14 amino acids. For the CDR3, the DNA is TGCGCCAGCAATCCGGGACGGCAATACAATGAGCAGTTCTTC. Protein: CASNPGRQYNEQFF.

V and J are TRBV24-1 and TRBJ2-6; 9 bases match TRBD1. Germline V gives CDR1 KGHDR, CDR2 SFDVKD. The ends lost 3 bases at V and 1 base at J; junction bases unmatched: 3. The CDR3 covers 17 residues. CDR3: CATSDRTGESGANVLTF. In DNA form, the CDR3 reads TGTGCCACCAGTGATCGGACAGGGGAGTCTGGGGCCAACGTCCTGACTTTC.

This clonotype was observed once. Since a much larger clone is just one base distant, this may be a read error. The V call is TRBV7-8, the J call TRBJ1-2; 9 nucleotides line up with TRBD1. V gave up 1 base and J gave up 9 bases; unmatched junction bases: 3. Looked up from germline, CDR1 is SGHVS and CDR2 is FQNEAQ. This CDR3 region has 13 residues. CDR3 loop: CASSLGQGVRYTF. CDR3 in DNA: TGTGCCAGCAGCTTAGGACAGGGGGTTCGCTACACCTTC.

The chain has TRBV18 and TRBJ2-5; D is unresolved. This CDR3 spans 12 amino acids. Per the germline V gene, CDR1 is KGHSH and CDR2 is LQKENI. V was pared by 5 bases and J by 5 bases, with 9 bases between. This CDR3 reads CASSSGSETQYF. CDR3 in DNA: TGTGCCAGCTCATCTGGGTCCGAGACCCAGTACTTC.

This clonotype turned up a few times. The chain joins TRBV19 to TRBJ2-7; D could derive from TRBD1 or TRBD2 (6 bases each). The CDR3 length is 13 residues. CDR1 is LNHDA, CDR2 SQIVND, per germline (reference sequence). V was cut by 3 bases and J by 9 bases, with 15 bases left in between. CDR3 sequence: CASSMAGGEGQYF. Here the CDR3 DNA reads TGTGCCAGTAGTATGGCCGGGGGCGAAGGGCAGTACTTC.

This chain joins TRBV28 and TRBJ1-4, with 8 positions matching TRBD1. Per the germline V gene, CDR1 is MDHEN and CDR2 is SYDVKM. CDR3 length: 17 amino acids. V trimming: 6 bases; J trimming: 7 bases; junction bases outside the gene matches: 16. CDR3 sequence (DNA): TGTGCCAGCAGACAAGACAGGGGACGAAGCTTGATTGAAAAACTGTTTTTT. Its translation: CASRQDRGRSLIEKLFF.

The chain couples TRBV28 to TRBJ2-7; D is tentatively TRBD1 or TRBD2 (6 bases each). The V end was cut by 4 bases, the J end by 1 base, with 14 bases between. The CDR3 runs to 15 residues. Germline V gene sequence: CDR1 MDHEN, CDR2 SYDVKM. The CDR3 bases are TGTGCCAGCAGTTCGGCGGGACAAGCTTCCTACGAGCAGTACTTC. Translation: CASSSAGQASYEQYF.

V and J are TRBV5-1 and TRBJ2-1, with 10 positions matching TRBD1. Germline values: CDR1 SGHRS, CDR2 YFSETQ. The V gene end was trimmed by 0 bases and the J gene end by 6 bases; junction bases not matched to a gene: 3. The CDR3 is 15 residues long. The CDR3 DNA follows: TGCGCCAGCAGCTTGGGACAGGGGGCAGGCAATGAGCAGTTCTTC. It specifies CASSLGQGAGNEQFF.

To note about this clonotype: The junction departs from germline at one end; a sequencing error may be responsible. The CDR3, as DNA: TGTGCCAGCAGCTCCCCCGCGGGGAATAGCAATCAGCCCCAGCCTTTT. Protein product: CASSSPAGNSNQPQPF. The chain is built from TRBV7-8 and TRBJ1-5; D not certain. This CDR3 is 16 amino acids long. The germline V gene has CDR1 SGHVS and CDR2 FQNEAQ. The variable domain in full, with the rest retrieved from reference TRBV7-8 and TRBJ1-5, is GAGVSQSPRYKVAKRGQDVALRCDPISGHVSLFWYQQALGQGPEFLTYFQNEAQLDKSGLPSDRFFAERPEGSVSTLKIQRTQQEDSAVYLCASSSPAGNSNQPQPFGDGTRLSIL.

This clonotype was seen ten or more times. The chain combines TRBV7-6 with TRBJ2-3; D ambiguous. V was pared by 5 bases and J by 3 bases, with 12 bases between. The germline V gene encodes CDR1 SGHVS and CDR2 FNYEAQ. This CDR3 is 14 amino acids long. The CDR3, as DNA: TGTGCCAGCAGCCTCCGTTCTAGTACAGATACGCAGTATTTT. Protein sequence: CASSLRSSTDTQYF.

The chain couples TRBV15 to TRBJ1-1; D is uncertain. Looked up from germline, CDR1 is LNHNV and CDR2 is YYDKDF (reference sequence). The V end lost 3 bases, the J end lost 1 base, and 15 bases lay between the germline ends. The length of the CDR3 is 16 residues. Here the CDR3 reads CATSSYHSGRNTEAFF. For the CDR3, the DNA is TGTGCCACCAGCAGCTACCACTCCGGCCGGAACACTGAAGCTTTCTTT.

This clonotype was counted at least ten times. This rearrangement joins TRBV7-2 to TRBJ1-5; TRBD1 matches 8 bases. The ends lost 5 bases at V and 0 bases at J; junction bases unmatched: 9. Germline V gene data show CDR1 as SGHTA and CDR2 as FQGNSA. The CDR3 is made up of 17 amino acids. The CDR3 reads CASSDRQGTNSNQPQHF. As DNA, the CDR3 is TGTGCCAGCAGCGACCGACAGGGGACGAATAGCAATCAGCCCCAGCATTTT.

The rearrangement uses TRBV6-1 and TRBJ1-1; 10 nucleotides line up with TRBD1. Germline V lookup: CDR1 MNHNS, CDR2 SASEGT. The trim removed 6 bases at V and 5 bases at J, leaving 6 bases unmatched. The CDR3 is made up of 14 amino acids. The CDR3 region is CASSRTGGETEAFF. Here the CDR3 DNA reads TGTGCCAGCAGCCGGACAGGGGGAGAAACTGAAGCTTTCTTT.

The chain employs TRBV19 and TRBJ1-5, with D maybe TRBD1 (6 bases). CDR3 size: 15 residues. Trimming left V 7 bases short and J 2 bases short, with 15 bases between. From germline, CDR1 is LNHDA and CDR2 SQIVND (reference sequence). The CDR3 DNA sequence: TGTGCCAGTAAGATACCAGGACAGCGCAATCAGCCCCAGCATTTT. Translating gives CASKIPGQRNQPQHF.

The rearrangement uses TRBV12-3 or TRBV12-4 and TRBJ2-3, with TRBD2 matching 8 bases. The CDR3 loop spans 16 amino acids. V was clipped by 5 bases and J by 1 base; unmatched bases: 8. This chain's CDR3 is CASSIRTSGRTDTQYF. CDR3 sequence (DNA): TGTGCCAGCAGTATCAGAACTAGCGGACGCACAGATACGCAGTATTTT.

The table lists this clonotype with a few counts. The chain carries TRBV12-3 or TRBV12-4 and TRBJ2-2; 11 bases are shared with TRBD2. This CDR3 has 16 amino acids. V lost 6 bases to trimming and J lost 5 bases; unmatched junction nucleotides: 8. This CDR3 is CASSSPSGGRTGELFF. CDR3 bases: TGTGCCAGCAGCTCCCCTAGCGGGGGGAGAACCGGGGAGCTGTTTTTT.

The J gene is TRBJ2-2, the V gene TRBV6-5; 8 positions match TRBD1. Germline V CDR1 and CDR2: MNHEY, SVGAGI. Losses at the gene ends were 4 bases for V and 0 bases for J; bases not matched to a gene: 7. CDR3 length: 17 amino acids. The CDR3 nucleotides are TGTGCCAGCAGTTTCGCTGGACAGGGCGCGAACACCGGGGAGCTGTTTTTT. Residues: CASSFAGQGANTGELFF.

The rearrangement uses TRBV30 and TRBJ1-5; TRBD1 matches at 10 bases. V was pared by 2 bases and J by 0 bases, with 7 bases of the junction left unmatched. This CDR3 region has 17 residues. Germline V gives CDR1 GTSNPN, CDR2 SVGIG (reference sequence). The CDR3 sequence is CAWSPRTGGNSNQPQHF. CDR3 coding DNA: TGTGCCTGGAGTCCGCGGACAGGGGGAAATAGCAATCAGCCCCAGCATTTT. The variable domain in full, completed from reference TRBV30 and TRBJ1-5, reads SQTIHQWPATLVQPVGSPLSLECTVEGTSNPNLYWYRQAAGRGLQLLFYSVGIGQISSEVPQNLSASRPQDRQFILSSKKLLLSDSGFYLCAWSPRTGGNSNQPQHFGDGTRLSIL.

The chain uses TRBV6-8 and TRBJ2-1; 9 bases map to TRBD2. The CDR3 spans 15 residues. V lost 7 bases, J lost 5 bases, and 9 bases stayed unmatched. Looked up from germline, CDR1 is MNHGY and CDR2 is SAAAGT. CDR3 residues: CASKRLAEGHNEQFF. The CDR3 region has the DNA TGTGCCAGCAAACGACTAGCGGAGGGGCACAATGAGCAGTTCTTC.

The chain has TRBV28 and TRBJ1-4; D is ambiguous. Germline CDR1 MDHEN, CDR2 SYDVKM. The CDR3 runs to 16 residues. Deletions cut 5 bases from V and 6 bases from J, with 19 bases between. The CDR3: CASSGVESLVDEKLFF. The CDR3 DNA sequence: TGTGCCAGCAGTGGAGTAGAAAGTTTGGTAGATGAAAAACTGTTTTTT.

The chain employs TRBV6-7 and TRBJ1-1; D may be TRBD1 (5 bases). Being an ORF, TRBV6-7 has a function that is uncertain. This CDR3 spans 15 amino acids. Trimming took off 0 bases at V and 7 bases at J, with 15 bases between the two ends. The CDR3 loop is CASSYSRQYILEAFF. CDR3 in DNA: TGTGCCAGCAGTTACTCGAGACAGTATATACTTGAAGCTTTCTTT.

Written as DNA, the CDR3 is TGTGCCAGCAGCCTCGGGGTTTCTTCTTCACCCCTCCACTTT. Its translation: CASSLGVSSSPLHF. This rearrangement joins TRBV6-6 to TRBJ1-6; no clear D gene. V lost 6 bases, J lost 9 bases, and 15 bases lay in between. The CDR3 runs to 14 residues. Germline values: CDR1 MNHNY, CDR2 SVGAGI (reference sequence).

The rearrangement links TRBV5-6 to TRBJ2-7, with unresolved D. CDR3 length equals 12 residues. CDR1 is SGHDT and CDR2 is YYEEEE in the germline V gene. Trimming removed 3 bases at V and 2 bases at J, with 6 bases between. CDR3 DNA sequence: TGTGCCAGCAGCTCCGATCCCTACGAGCAGTACTTC. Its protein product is CASSSDPYEQYF. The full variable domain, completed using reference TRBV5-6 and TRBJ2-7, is DAGVTQSPTHLIKTRGQQVTLRCSPKSGHDTVSWYQQALGQGPQFIFQYYEEEERQRGNFPDRFSGHQFPNYSSELNVNALLLGDSALYLCASSSDPYEQYFGPGTRLTVT.

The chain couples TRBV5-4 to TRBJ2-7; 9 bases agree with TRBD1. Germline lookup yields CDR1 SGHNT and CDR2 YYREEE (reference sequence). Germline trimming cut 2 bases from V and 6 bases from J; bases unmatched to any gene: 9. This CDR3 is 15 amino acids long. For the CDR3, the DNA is TGTGCCAGCAGCTTTAAGGGACAGGGTTTAGGCGAGCAGTACTTC. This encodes CASSFKGQGLGEQYF.

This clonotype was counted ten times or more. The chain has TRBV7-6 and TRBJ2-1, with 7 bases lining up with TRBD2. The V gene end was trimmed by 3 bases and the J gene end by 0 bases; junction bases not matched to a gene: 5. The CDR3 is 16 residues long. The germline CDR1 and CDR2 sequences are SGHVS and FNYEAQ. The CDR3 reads CASSFVSGFSYNEQFF. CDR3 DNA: TGTGCCAGCAGCTTTGTTAGCGGGTTCTCCTACAATGAGCAGTTCTTC.